This T cell receptor (beta chain) stems from a study of radiation and T cells in renal cell carcinoma. The CDR3 covers 15 residues. V was clipped by 2 bases and J by 7 bases; unmatched bases: 3. Germline V gene data show CDR1 as GTSNPN and CDR2 as SVGIG (reference sequence). Repertoires were generated with immunoSEQ multiplex PCR, while TCRdb's copy carries only in-frame clones and drops some. The table lists 10,000 to 15,000 clones, roughly a third of them singletons. Treatment: 15 Gy SBRT to primary tumor, nephrectomy 4 weeks later. Nephrectomy followed 15 Gy stereotactic body radiation by 4 weeks. The sequences come from tumor tissue, collected from a patient whose treatment included radiotherapy and nephrectomy. The sequence was obtained from a man between 60 and 75 years old with renal cell carcinoma. This sequence joins TRBV30 and TRBJ2-1; TRBD2 matches 15 bases. CDR3 nucleotide sequence: TGTGCCTGGAGTACGGGACTAGCGGGGGGAAATGAGCAGTTCTTC. This codes for CAWSTGLAGGNEQFF.